Listed below are T cell receptor beta chains from one sample, sequenced in a study of siplizumab effects on memory and regulatory T cells. Generated by immunoSEQ multiplex PCR, the TCRdb table keeps only in-frame clones and is missing some. The data hold approximately 65,000 clones, with roughly 85% observed a single time. Sequencing was done on a sample of memory CD4+ T cells sorted from blood. The source of these receptors is a human donor in good health. Both conserved end residues are part of each CDR3. D genes are given only for firm matches. Clone size appears in some rows only: once, few, many, or a class for an expanded clone.

J gene | clone size | D gene | V gene | CDR3 DNA | CDR3 protein
TRBJ1-3 | . | . | TRBV14 | TGTGCCAGCAGCCCCGGGGGTCTCCGCACCATATATTTT | CASSPGGLRTIYF
TRBJ1-5 | . | . | TRBV5-6 | TGTGCCAGCAGCTTTGGTTCCAATCAGCCCCAGCATTTT | CASSFGSNQPQHF
TRBJ1-1 | . | . | TRBV28 | TGTGCCAGCAGTTTCACAGGAATAGAGAATTTGTTATGGCTGAACACTGAAGCTTTCTTT | CASSFTGIENLLWLNTEAFF
TRBJ1-4 | . | . | TRBV5-1 | TGCGCCAGCAGCTCCACAGGTCGTTACGAAAAACTGTTTTTT | CASSSTGRYEKLFF
TRBJ2-1 | few | TRBD1 | TRBV9 | TGTGCCAGCAGCCCTCCACGGGGGACAGGGGCCGACCCTGAGCAGTTCTTC | CASSPPRGTGADPEQFF
TRBJ2-3 | . | . | TRBV6-1 | TGTGCCAGCAGGGTTTTGTCTAGCACAGATACGCAGTATTTT | CASRVLSSTDTQYF
TRBJ2-3 | . | . | TRBV15 | TGTGCCACCAAGGCTAGCGGCACAGATACGCAGTATTTT | CATKASGTDTQYF
TRBJ2-3 | . | . | TRBV12-2 | TGTGCAAGGCGACACACAGATACGCAGTATTTT | CARRHTDTQYF
TRBJ2-5 | few | . | TRBV5-8 | TGTGCCAGCAGCTTGAGAAGGACTCAGCGGGAGACCCAGTACTTC | CASSLRRTQRETQYF
TRBJ2-1 | . | . | TRBV7-9 | TGTGCCAGCCAGCGATTCGGTGAGCAGTTCTTC | CASQRFGEQFF
TRBJ1-3 | . | TRBD1 | TRBV18 | TGTGCCACCTCCGACAGGGAAATGGCTGGAAACACCATATATTTT | CATSDREMAGNTIYF
TRBJ2-7 | . | . | TRBV6-5 | TGTGCCAGCAGCCCTCATGTTGGCGAGCAGTACTTC | CASSPHVGEQYF
TRBJ2-5 | . | . | TRBV15 | TGTGCCACCAGCACCCCGACCGCCACGGAGACCCAGTACTTC | CATSTPTATETQYF
TRBJ2-5 | . | . | TRBV7-8 | TGTGCCAGCAGCTTAGCGCTAAGCCCCGGCCAAGAGACCCAGTACTTC | CASSLALSPGQETQYF
TRBJ1-2 | . | TRBD1 | TRBV5-6 | TGTGCCAGCAGCTTCGAGGGGGCGGACTTTCTAGGAGGCTACACCTTC | CASSFEGADFLGGYTF
TRBJ2-4 | . | TRBD1 | TRBV27 | TGTGCCAGCAGCCCTGAAGAAAGGGGGCATCAAAACATTCAGTACTTC | CASSPEERGHQNIQYF
TRBJ2-7 | once | . | TRBV11-2 | TGTGCCAGCAGGACTTTGGGTGGCAGAACTAACTACGAGCAGTACTTC | CASRTLGGRTNYEQYF
TRBJ2-2 | once | TRBD1 | TRBV6-1 | TGTGCCAGCAGTGATCTCGGACAGGGCGAACACCGGGGAGCTGTTTTT | CASSDLGQGEHRGAVF
TRBJ2-2 | once | TRBD2 | TRBV5-1 | TGCGCCAGCAGCTTTTCTAGCGGGGGAAACACCGGGGAGCTGTTTTTT | CASSFSSGGNTGELFF
TRBJ1-4 | . | . | TRBV23-1 | TGCGCCAGCAGTCACAAGTCAATCTTAAGCTTGTTGGGGAGGGAAGAAAAACTGTTTTTT | CASSHKSILSLLGREEKLFF
TRBJ1-6 | . | . | TRBV15 | TGTGCCACCAGCAGAGGTCTCCTAGGGCGGTACAATTCACCCCTCCACTTT | CATSRGLLGRYNSPLHF
TRBJ1-2 | once | . | TRBV6-1 | TGTGCCAGCACCCCACGACAGGATAACTATGGCTACACCTTC | CASTPRQDNYGYTF
TRBJ2-2 | . | . | TRBV7-8 | TGTGCCAGCAGACGCACAGGGTTCTCCGGGGAGCTGTTTTTT | CASRRTGFSGELFF
TRBJ2-3 | . | . | TRBV19 | TGTGCCAGTAGTATCGGGCTAGCTGATACGCAGTATTTT | CASSIGLADTQYF
TRBJ1-4 | . | . | TRBV4-1 | TGCGCCAGCAGCCAAGTCACGGGAGGTTGGGGTGAAAAACTGTTTTTT | CASSQVTGGWGEKLFF
TRBJ1-6 | . | . | TRBV13 | TGTGCCAGCAGCTTGGGACAATATAATTCACCCCTCCACTTT | CASSLGQYNSPLHF
TRBJ2-7 | . | TRBD2 | TRBV6-1 | TGTGCCACTCCCGGGCCGGGAGGACTAACCTACGAGCAGTACTTC | CATPGPGGLTYEQYF
TRBJ2-1 | . | . | TRBV11-1 | TGTGCCAGCACGCTCGAGTTTGGGGCGGGCCCCTACGGGAATGAGCAGTTCTTC | CASTLEFGAGPYGNEQFF
TRBJ1-5 | . | . | TRBV19 | TGTGCCAGTACCCAACATAAAAATGGCAATCAGCCCCAGCATTTT | CASTQHKNGNQPQHF
TRBJ1-2 | . | . | TRBV7-8 | TGTGCCAGCAGCTTAGAGCGATTTAACTATGGCTACACCTTC | CASSLERFNYGYTF
TRBJ2-6 | . | TRBD1 | TRBV19 | TGTGCCAGTAGTATCCGCAGGGGGTCTGGGGCCAACGTCCTGACTTTC | CASSIRRGSGANVLTF
TRBJ1-1 | . | . | TRBV5-4 | TGTGCCAGCAGCTTGACTAGGAGGAACACTGAAGCTTTCTTT | CASSLTRRNTEAFF
TRBJ1-4 | few | TRBD1 | TRBV2 | TGTGCCAGCAGCCGGGGGACAGGCAATGAAAAACTGTTTTTT | CASSRGTGNEKLFF
TRBJ2-7 | . | TRBD1 | TRBV6-1 | TGTGCCAGCACCGAGGACAGGGGTGGCTACGAGCAGTACTTC | CASTEDRGGYEQYF
TRBJ1-2 | . | . | TRBV6-6 | TGTGCCAGCAGCCGAGAGGACTATGGCTACACCTTC | CASSREDYGYTF